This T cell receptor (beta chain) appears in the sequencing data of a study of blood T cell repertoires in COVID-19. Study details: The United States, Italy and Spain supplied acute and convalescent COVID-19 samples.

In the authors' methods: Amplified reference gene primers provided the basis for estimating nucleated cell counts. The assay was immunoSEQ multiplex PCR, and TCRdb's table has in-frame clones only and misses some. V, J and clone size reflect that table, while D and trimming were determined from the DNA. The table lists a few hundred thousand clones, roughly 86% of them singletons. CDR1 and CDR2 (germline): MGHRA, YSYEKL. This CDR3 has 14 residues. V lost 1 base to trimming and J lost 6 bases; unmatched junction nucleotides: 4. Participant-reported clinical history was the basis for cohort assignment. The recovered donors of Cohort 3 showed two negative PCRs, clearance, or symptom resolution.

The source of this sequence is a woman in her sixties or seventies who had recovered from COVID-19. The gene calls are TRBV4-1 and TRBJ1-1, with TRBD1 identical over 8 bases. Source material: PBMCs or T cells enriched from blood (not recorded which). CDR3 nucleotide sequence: TGCGCCAGCAGCCAAGGGACAGGGAGGCCTGAAGCTTTCTTT. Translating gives CASSQGTGRPEAFF.